One and the same sample provided the 17 T cell receptor beta chains below, sequenced in a study of T cell repertoires in cytomegalovirus infection (dated by TCRdb to between 2019 and 2020). The treatment or condition label for this specimen denotes: in vitro stimulation with specific CMV peptide epitopes to enrich CMV-specific T cells. Instrument on record: Illumina HiSeq 1500. TCRdb cleaned the public reads at Q25 with fastp, built clones with MiXCR and kept in-frame beta chains. Duplicate CDR3 protein sequences are folded into a single record with the most common DNA and genes. The sample table lists about 920,000 distinct CDR3 sequences, 25% to 40% of them with a count of one. About an eighth of the sample goes to the ten largest clones. Antigen specificity for these receptors is unknown. This material consisted of cultured CD8+ T cells from PBMCs, taken from culture after CMV antigen stimulation. These receptors originate from a human donor in good health (CMV status not recorded). Some clones in this sample may be carry-over from other donors' samples.

This clonotype has just a few counts. The J gene is TRBJ1-6, the V gene TRBV6-1, with D unclear. The germline V and J ends were trimmed by 7 bases and 8 bases, with 12 bases remaining between them. Germline values: CDR1 MNHNS, CDR2 SASEGT. The CDR3 runs to 13 residues. The CDR3 protein is CASTGLDYSPLHF. CDR3 bases: TGTGCCAGCACGGGGTTAGATTATTCACCCCTCCACTTT.

There are many counts of this clonotype. One junction end disagrees with the germline gene, perhaps due to a read error. V and J are TRBV25-1 and TRBJ1-1; D remains unclear. The CDR3 runs to 13 residues. The germline CDR1 and CDR2 sequences are MGHDK and SYGVNS. CDR3 nucleotide sequence: TGTGCCAGTAGTGTGAGTTTGAACACTGAAGCTTTCTTT. This encodes CASSVSLNTEAFF.

Details on this clonotype: At one end, the junction sequence differs from germline, possibly due to a read error. This chain uses TRBV7-9 with TRBJ2-7; D tentatively reads TRBD1 or TRBD2 (5 bases each). The CDR3 spans 16 residues. Germline CDR1 reads SEHNR; CDR2 reads FQNEAQ (reference sequence). The CDR3 protein is CVSSPQLSGQLDEQYF. CDR3 sequence (DNA): TGTGTCAGCAGCCCCCAACTTTCTGGACAACTAGACGAGCAGTACTTC.

This sequence joins TRBV7-8 and TRBJ2-7; D is possibly TRBD2 (6 bases). This CDR3 region has 14 residues. CDR1 is SGHVS, CDR2 FQNEAQ, per germline. V was pared by 5 bases and J by 5 bases, with 16 bases between. The CDR3 region has the DNA TGTGCCAGCAGCGGGACTGGCCTCCTCCACGAGCAGTACTTC. Its protein is CASSGTGLLHEQYF.

This clonotype was seen at least ten times. The rearrangement uses TRBV20-1 and TRBJ2-3; D is unresolved. CDR1 is DFQATT, CDR2 SNEGSKA, per germline (reference sequence). The CDR3 loop spans 16 amino acids. V shed 2 bases and J shed 2 bases, with 17 bases lying between them. The DNA for the CDR3 is TGCAGTGCTAGATATCTAAAGCCTCACATCACAGATACGCAGTATTTT. The encoded protein is CSARYLKPHITDTQYF.

This clonotype came up once. V and J are TRBV5-4 and TRBJ2-3; perhaps TRBD2 as D (5 bases). Germline CDR1 reads SGHNT; CDR2 reads YYREEE (reference sequence). The V and J ends lost 1 base and 0 bases respectively, with 12 bases between them. The CDR3 extends over 16 amino acids. The DNA of the CDR3 is TGTGCCAGCAGCTTGAAACGGGAAACTAGCACAGATACGCAGTATTTT. Its protein is CASSLKRETSTDTQYF.

This clonotype has more than one count but fewer than ten. Here the CDR3 DNA reads TGTGCCAGCAGCCCCACACCCAGGGGAGGAGAGACCCAGTACTTC. This translates into CASSPTPRGGETQYF. The chain links TRBV7-8 to TRBJ2-5; TRBD1 or TRBD2 may be the D gene (6 bases each). The CDR3 contains 15 residues. The V end was cut by 5 bases, the J end by 4 bases, with 17 bases between. Germline V lookup: CDR1 SGHVS, CDR2 FQNEAQ.

This clonotype has ten or more counts. V gene TRBV7-6 combines with J gene TRBJ2-7; TRBD2 is a possible D gene (6 bases). This CDR3 is built from 14 residues. From germline, CDR1 is SGHVS and CDR2 FNYEAQ. Trimming shortened V by 0 bases and J by 2 bases, and 8 bases separated the two germline ends. The CDR3 spells CASSLAGGTYEQYF. For the CDR3, the DNA is TGTGCCAGCAGCTTAGCCGGGGGAACCTACGAGCAGTACTTC.

The sample holds a few counts of this clonotype. This sequence joins TRBV10-3 and TRBJ1-5; D gene ambiguous. There are 13 residues in the CDR3. The germline CDR1 and CDR2 sequences are ENHRY and SYGVKD. The germline V and J ends were trimmed by 11 bases and 2 bases, with 13 bases remaining between them. The CDR3 here is CASLAERNQPQHF. The CDR3 nucleotides are TGTGCCTCTTTGGCCGAGCGCAATCAGCCCCAGCATTTT.

The V call is TRBV7-3, the J call TRBJ1-2; possible D gene TRBD1, 6 bases. This CDR3 has 13 amino acids. V was trimmed by 1 base and J by 6 bases, leaving 9 bases between them. Germline V gene data show CDR1 as SGHTA and CDR2 as FQGTGA. CDR3 region: CASSLIGGDGYTF. DNA for the CDR3: TGTGCCAGCAGCTTAATTGGGGGCGATGGCTACACCTTC.

The chain combines TRBV7-9 with TRBJ1-4, with 10 bases that match TRBD1. The V gene's germline CDR1 is SEHNR and CDR2 FQNEAQ (reference sequence). The CDR3 runs to 15 residues. Unmatched junction bases numbered 6, after V lost 5 bases and J lost 6 bases. The CDR3 here is CASSPSGTGDEKLFF. Written as DNA, the CDR3 is TGTGCCAGCAGCCCCAGCGGGACAGGGGATGAAAAACTGTTTTTT.

The gene calls are TRBV6-6 and TRBJ1-4; D gene ambiguous. There are 18 residues in the CDR3. Germline-derived CDR1 and CDR2 are MNHNY and SVGAGI (reference sequence). Trimming left V 2 bases short and J 4 bases short, with 20 bases between. The CDR3 spells CASSYLPPGVDGNEKLFF. The CDR3, as DNA: TGTGCCAGCAGTTACCTCCCCCCCGGGGTGGATGGTAATGAAAAACTGTTTTTT.

This clonotype was counted at least ten times. This chain joins TRBV7-9 and TRBJ2-5; 9 bases match TRBD1. V dropped 4 bases and J dropped 1; count of bases not matched to a gene: 1. This CDR3 spans 14 amino acids. CDR1 is SEHNR and CDR2 is FQNEAQ in the germline V gene (reference sequence). The CDR3 DNA follows: TGTGCCAGCAGCTCGACAGGGGGCCAAGAGACCCAGTACTTC. It codes for CASSSTGGQETQYF.

This clonotype turned up a few times. The V and J genes are TRBV2 and TRBJ1-1; the D is unclear. The V gene lost 6 bases and the J gene lost 3 bases, with 17 bases spanning the gap. The germline gives CDR1 SNHLY, CDR2 FYNNEI. This CDR3 has 15 amino acids. The CDR3 bases are TGTGCCAGCAGGGAATGGGCAGGCGAGGACACTGAAGCTTTCTTT. Translating it yields CASREWAGEDTEAFF.

This clonotype was observed a few times. The chain carries TRBV27 and TRBJ2-7; D unclear. Germline V gene sequence: CDR1 MNHEY, CDR2 SMNVEV (reference sequence). The V and J ends lost 5 bases and 0 bases respectively, with 14 bases between them. The CDR3 contains 15 residues. CDR3 loop: CASSLRGPSSYEQYV. CDR3 DNA: TGTGCCAGCAGTCTGCGTGGACCGAGCTCCTACGAGCAGTACGTC.

The chain carries TRBV12-3 or TRBV12-4 and TRBJ1-5; D unclear. Trimming pared 1 base from V and 9 bases from J, leaving 4 bases between. The CDR3 consists of 11 residues. CDR3 region: CASSLGRPQHF. The CDR3 nucleotides read TGTGCCAGCAGTTTAGGGAGGCCCCAGCATTTT.

This clonotype appeared a single time. The genes are TRBV5-8 and TRBJ2-5, with TRBD2 matching 16 bases. This CDR3 region has 17 residues. V trimming: 4 bases; J trimming: 5 bases; junction bases outside the gene matches: 8. Germline V gene sequence: CDR1 SGHTS, CDR2 YDEGEE. Here the CDR3 reads CASSPGTSGGVGETQYF. CDR3 sequence (DNA): TGTGCCAGCAGCCCCGGGACTAGCGGGGGGGTCGGGGAGACCCAGTACTTC.